This TCR beta chain was found in a study of PD-1 blockade in mismatch repair-deficient tumors. The germline gives CDR1 KGHSH, CDR2 LQKENI. V dropped 6 bases and J dropped 5 bases, with 19 bases sitting between them. The CDR3 consists of 15 residues. Some clones are missing from TCRdb's copy, which holds only in-frame ones; the method was immunoSEQ multiplex PCR. This table holds tens of thousands of clones, roughly 88% found once. The sequencing used peripheral blood, collected 52 weeks after starting pembrolizumab. The chain uses TRBV18 and TRBJ2-5, with D possibly called TRBD1 or TRBD2 (6 bases each). The sequence derives from an adult with mismatch repair-deficient cancer. Here the CDR3 reads CASSQDSPGRETQYF. The DNA for the CDR3 is TGTGCCAGCTCGCAGGACAGTCCAGGGAGGGAGACCCAGTACTTC.